The sequence of this TCR beta chain was determined in a study of blood T cells in healthy people across ages. Trimming removed 8 bases from V and 2 bases from J; junction bases left unmatched: 11. Germline CDR1 and CDR2: MNHEY and SVGEGT. This CDR3 has 15 residues. This clonotype was observed many times. Then a second PCR, running about 6 to 12 cycles, was carried out with a sample-barcoded 5' primer and a J-beta primer mix. TCRdb itself ran the 5' RACE reads through MiXCR, one entry per CDR3 protein. There are approximately 960,000 distinct CDR3 sequences in the sample; 29% occur only once, and 10% lies in the top ten. The sample was also reused in another study, on T cells of mothers and their children.

The receptor's source is a woman in her thirties or forties in good health. This chain uses TRBV6-2 or TRBV6-3 with TRBJ2-7, with TRBD2 matching over 8 bases. Material for sequencing was blood. The CDR3: CASSTAGGTTYEQYF. The CDR3 DNA follows: TGTGCCAGCTCAACCGCGGGGGGCACCACCTACGAGCAGTACTTC.